What follows are 5 T cell receptor beta chains derived from one specimen sequenced in a study of neurological immune-mediated disorders. One entry per CDR3 protein, called by TCRdb with MiXCR from the 5' RACE reads. The sample has about 76,000 distinct CDR3 sequences, under 20% seen once. The sequenced material came from PBMCs. Every receptor here comes from a woman between 35 and 50 years old in good health.

This clonotype was found many times. The chain links TRBV20-1 to TRBJ2-2; TRBD1 matches 10 bases. This CDR3 is built from 13 residues. CDR1 and CDR2 (germline): DFQATT, SNEGSKA (reference sequence). The J segment lost 7 bases and the V segment lost 3 bases, leaving 2 bases of the junction unmatched. Here the CDR3 reads CSARGQGNGELFF. CDR3 bases: TGCAGTGCTAGGGGACAGGGGAACGGGGAGCTGTTTTTT.

This clonotype appeared many times. The chain employs TRBV4-3 and TRBJ2-5; D ambiguous. CDR1 LGHNA and CDR2 YSLEER come from the germline V gene. Trimming shortened V by 1 base and J by 5 bases, and 8 bases separated the two germline ends. The CDR3 covers 13 residues. The CDR3 region is CASSQVYSETQYF. DNA for the CDR3: TGCGCCAGCAGCCAAGTTTATTCGGAGACCCAGTACTTC.

This clonotype was observed many times. This chain uses TRBV12-3 or TRBV12-4 with TRBJ2-2; perhaps TRBD1 as D (6 bases). This CDR3 spans 16 amino acids. V lost 10 bases and J lost 1, with 19 bases in between. In nucleotides, the CDR3 is TGTGCCATCAGACCGCTACCGGGACAGAACACCGGGGAGCTGTTTTTT. Translated, it gives CAIRPLPGQNTGELFF.

This clonotype was seen repeatedly, ten times or more. The V and J genes are TRBV27 and TRBJ2-7, with D possibly called TRBD1 or TRBD2 (5 bases each). Germline V gene sequence: CDR1 MNHEY, CDR2 SMNVEV (reference sequence). Trimming shortened V by 6 bases and J by 2 bases, and 17 bases separated the two germline ends. This CDR3 has 15 residues. CDR3 loop: CASRPRESRAYEQYV. The CDR3 DNA reads TGTGCCAGCAGACCCAGGGAGTCCCGGGCCTACGAGCAGTACGTC.

This clonotype was observed at least ten times. V usage is TRBV7-2 and J usage is TRBJ2-6; D gene ambiguous. CDR3 length: 16 amino acids. Trimming took 1 base from V and 2 from J, leaving 9 bases between them. Germline CDR1 reads SGHTA; CDR2 reads FQGNSA. For the CDR3, the DNA is TGTGCCAGCAGCTTAGGTCCGGGTACTGGGGCCAACGTCCTGACTTTC. It translates to CASSLGPGTGANVLTF.